Given below is one T cell receptor beta chain in context. Sequencing was performed with immunoSEQ multiplex PCR; in TCRdb, only in-frame clones are kept and a portion is missing. The data show some 250,000 clones, 88% seen once. This sample was taken from a study of Ad26.COV2.S vaccination and SARS-CoV-2 variants. In germline, CDR1 is SGHRS, CDR2 YFSETQ. This CDR3 region has 14 residues. The germline V and J ends were trimmed by 4 bases and 11 bases, with 18 bases remaining between them. Treatment of the sample: 19 received Ad26.COV2.S at low or high dose, single or two shots; roughly five received placebo; per-sample allocation not given. The samples were gathered on day 63 after the first injection of vaccine or placebo.

Sample: peripheral blood, taken in a trial of Ad26.COV2.S vaccine versus placebo. The sequence was collected from a person between 18 and 59 years old who received the Ad26.COV2.S COVID-19 vaccine or a placebo. The V call is TRBV5-1, the J call TRBJ1-4; tentatively, D is TRBD1 (5 bases). In nucleotides, the CDR3 is TGCGCCAGCAGCCCCGTGATTGGGGCGGGGAAACTGTTTTTT. It translates to CASSPVIGAGKLFF.